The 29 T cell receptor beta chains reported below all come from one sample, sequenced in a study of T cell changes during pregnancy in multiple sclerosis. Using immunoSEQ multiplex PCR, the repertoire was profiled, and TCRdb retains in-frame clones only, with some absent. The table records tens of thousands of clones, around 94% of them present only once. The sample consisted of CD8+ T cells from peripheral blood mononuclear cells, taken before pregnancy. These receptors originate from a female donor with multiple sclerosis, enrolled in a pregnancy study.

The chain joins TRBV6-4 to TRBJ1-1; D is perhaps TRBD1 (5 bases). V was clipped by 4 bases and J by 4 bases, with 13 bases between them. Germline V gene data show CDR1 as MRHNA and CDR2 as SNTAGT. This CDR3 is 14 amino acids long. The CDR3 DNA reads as TGTGCCAGCAGTGTTTATCCCGGGGGCACTGAAGCTTTCTTT. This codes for CASSVYPGGTEAFF.

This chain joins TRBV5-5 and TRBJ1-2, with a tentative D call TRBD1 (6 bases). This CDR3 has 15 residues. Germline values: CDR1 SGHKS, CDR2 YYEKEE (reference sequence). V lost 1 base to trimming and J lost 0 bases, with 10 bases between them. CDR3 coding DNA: TGTGCCAGCAGCTTGACAGGGCCGGCTAACTATGGCTACACCTTC. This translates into CASSLTGPANYGYTF.

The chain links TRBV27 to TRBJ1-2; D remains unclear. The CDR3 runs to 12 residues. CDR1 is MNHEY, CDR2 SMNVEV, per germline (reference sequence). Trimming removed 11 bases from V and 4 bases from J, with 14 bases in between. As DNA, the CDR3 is TGTGCCTCTTTTGGCCCTAGCTATGGCTACACCTTC. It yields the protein CASFGPSYGYTF.

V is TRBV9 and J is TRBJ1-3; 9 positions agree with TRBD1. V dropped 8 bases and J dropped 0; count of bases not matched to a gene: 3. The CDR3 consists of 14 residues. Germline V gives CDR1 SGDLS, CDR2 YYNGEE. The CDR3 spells CASTTGGSGNTIYF. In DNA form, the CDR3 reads TGTGCCAGTACGACAGGGGGCTCTGGAAACACCATATATTTT.

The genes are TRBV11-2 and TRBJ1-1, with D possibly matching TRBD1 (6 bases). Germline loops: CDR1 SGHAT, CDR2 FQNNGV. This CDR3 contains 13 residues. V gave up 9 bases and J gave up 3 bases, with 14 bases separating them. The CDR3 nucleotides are TGTGCCAGTGGCACGGGGGGCCACACTGAAGCTTTCTTT. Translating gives CASGTGGHTEAFF.

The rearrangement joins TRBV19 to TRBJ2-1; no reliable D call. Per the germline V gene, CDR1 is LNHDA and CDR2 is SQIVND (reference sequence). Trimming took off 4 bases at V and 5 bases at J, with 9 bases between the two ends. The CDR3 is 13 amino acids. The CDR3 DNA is TGTGCCAGTAGTAGGGCACTTAACAATGAGCAGTTCTTC. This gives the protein CASSRALNNEQFF.

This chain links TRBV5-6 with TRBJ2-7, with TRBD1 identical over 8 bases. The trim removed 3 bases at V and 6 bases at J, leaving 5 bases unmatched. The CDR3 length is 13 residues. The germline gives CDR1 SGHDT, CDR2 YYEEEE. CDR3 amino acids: CASSWGTGSEQYF. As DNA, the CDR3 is TGTGCCAGCAGCTGGGGGACAGGCAGCGAGCAGTACTTC. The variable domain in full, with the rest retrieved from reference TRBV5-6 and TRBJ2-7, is DAGVTQSPTHLIKTRGQQVTLRCSPKSGHDTVSWYQQALGQGPQFIFQYYEEEERQRGNFPDRFSGHQFPNYSSELNVNALLLGDSALYLCASSWGTGSEQYFGPGTRLTVT.

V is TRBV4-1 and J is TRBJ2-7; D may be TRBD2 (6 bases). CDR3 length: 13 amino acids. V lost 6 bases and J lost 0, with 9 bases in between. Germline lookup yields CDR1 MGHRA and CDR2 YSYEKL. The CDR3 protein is CASRGGSSYEQYF. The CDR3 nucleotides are TGCGCCAGCAGGGGGGGTAGCTCCTACGAGCAGTACTTC.

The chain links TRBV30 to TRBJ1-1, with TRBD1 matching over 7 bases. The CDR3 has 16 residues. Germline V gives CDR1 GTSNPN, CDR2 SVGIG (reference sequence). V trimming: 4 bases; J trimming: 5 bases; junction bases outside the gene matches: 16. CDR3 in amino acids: CAWNGYQLSRGTEAFF. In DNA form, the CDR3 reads TGTGCCTGGAACGGTTACCAGTTATCCAGGGGGACTGAAGCTTTCTTT.

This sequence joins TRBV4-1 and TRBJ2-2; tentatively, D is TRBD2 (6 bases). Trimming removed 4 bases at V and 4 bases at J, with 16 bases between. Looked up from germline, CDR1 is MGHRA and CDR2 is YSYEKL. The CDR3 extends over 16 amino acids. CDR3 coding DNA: TGCGCCAGCAGCCTCGACGGGAGCGGAGCCACCGGGGAGCTGTTTTTT. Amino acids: CASSLDGSGATGELFF.

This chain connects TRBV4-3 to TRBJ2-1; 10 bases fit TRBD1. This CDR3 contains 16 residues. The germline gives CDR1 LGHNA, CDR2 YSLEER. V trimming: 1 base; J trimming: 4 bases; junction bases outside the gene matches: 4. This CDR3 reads CASSQAGTGEYNEQFF. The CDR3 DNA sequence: TGCGCCAGCAGCCAAGCCGGGACAGGGGAATACAATGAGCAGTTCTTC.

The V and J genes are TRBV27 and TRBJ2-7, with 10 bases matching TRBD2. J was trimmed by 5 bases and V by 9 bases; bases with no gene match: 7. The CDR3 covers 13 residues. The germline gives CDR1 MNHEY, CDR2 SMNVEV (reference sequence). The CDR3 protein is CASSSGSFNEQYF. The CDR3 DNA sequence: TGTGCCAGTTCTAGCGGGAGTTTCAACGAGCAGTACTTC.

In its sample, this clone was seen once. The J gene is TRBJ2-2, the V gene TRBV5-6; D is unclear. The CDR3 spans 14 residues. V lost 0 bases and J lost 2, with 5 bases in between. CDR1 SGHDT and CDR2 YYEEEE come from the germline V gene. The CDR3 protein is CASSLALNTGELFF. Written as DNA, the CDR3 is TGTGCCAGCAGCTTGGCCCTAAACACCGGGGAGCTGTTTTTT.

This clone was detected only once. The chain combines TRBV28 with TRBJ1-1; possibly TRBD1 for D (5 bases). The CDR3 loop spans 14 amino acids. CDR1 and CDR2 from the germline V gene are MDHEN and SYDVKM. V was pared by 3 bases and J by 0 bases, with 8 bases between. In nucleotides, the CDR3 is TGTGCCAGCAGTTTGCGGGGGTTGAACACTGAAGCTTTCTTT. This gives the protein CASSLRGLNTEAFF.

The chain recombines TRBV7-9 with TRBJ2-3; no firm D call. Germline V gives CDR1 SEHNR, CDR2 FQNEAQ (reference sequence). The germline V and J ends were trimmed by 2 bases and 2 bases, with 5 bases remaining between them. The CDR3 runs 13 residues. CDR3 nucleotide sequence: TGTGCCAGCAGCTTATCCCTCACAGATACGCAGTATTTT. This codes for CASSLSLTDTQYF.

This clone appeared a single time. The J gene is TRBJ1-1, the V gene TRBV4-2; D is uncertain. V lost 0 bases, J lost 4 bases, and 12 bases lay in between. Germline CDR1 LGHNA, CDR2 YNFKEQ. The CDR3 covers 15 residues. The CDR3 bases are TGTGCCAGCAGCCAAGACCCTGGGCAGACCACTGAAGCTTTCTTT. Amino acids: CASSQDPGQTTEAFF.

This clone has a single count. The CDR3 here is CASSLSWGGETQYF. The CDR3 DNA reads TGTGCCAGCAGTTTATCATGGGGGGGAGAGACCCAGTACTTC. The gene calls are TRBV27 and TRBJ2-5; 7 bases line up with TRBD2. The CDR3 totals 14 residues. Per germline, CDR1 MNHEY and CDR2 SMNVEV (reference sequence). Trimming at V came to 0 bases and at J to 4 bases, leaving 2 bases not matched to a gene.

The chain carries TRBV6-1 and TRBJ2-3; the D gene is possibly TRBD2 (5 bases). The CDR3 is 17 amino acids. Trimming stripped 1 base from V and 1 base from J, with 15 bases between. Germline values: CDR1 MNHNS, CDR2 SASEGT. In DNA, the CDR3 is TGTGCCAGCAGTGAAGGGGAGTTACTACACGGCACAGATACGCAGTATTTT. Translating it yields CASSEGELLHGTDTQYF.

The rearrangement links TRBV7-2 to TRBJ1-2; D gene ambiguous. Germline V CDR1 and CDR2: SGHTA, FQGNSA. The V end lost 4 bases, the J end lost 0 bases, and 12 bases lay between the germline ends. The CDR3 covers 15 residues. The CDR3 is CASSSKFPSNYGYTF. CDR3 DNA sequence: TGTGCCAGCAGCTCTAAGTTCCCCTCTAACTATGGCTACACCTTC.

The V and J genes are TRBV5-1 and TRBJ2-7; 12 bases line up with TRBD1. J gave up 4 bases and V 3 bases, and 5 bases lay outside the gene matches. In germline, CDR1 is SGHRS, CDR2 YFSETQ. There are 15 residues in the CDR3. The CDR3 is CASSSGTGGWYEQYF. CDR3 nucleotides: TGCGCCAGCAGCTCAGGGACAGGGGGCTGGTACGAGCAGTACTTC. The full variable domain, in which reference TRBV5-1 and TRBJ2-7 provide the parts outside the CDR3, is KAGVTQTPRYLIKTRGQQVTLSCSPISGHRSVSWYQQTPGQGLQFLFEYFSETQRNKGNFPGRFSGRQFSNSRSEMNVSTLELGDSALYLCASSSGTGGWYEQYFGPGTRLTVT.

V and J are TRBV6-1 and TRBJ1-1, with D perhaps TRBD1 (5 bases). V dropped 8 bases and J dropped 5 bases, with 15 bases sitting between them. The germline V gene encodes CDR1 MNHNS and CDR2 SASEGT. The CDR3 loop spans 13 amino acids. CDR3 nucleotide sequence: TGTGCCAGCCCAGGGTTAATGGCAACTGAAGCTTTCTTT. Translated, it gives CASPGLMATEAFF.

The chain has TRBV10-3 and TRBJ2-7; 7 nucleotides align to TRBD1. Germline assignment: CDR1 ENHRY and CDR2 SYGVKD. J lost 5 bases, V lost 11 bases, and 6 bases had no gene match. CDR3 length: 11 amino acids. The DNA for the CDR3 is TGTGCCGTCGACAGGGACCACGAGCAGTACTTC. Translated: CAVDRDHEQYF.

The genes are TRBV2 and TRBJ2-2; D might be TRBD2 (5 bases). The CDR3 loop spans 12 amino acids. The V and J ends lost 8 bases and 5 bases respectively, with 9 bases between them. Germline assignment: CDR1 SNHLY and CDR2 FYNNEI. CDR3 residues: CASASGTGELFF. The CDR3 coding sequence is TGTGCCAGCGCGTCGGGAACCGGGGAGCTGTTTTTT.

CDR3 DNA: TGTGCCAGCAGCTTGGAAGGAGCGGGAGAGAATACGCAGTATTTT. Its translation is CASSLEGAGENTQYF. The rearrangement links TRBV11-1 to TRBJ2-3; 8 nucleotides match TRBD2. This CDR3 has 15 amino acids. Germline V gene sequence: CDR1 SGHAT, CDR2 FQDESV (reference sequence). Unmatched junction bases numbered 9, after V lost 3 bases and J lost 7 bases.

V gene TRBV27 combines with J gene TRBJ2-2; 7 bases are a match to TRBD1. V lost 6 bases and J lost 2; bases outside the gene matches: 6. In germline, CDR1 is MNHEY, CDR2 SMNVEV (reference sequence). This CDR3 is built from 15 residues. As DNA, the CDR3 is TGTGCCAGCAGCGTCCGGGACAGAAACACCGGGGAGCTGTTTTTT. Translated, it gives CASSVRDRNTGELFF.

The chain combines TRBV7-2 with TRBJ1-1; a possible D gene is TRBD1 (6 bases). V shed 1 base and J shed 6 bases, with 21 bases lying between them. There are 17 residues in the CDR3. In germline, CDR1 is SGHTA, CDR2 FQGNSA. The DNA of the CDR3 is TGTGCCAGCAGCTTAGGCAGGGGTCCCCGCTCTATCGCTGAAGCTTTCTTT. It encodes CASSLGRGPRSIAEAFF.

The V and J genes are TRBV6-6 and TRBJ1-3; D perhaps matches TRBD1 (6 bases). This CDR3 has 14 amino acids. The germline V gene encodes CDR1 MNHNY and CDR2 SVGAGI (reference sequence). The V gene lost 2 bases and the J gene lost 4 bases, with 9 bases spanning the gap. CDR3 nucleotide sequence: TGTGCCAGCAGTTACCGGGACACGGGAAACACCATATATTTT. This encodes CASSYRDTGNTIYF.

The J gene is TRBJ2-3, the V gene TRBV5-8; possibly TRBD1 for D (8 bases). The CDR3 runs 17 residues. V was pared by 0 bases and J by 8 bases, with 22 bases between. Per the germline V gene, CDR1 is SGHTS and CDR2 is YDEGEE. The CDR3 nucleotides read TGTGCCAGCAGCTTGGCCGGACAGGGAGGGGTCCAAGGTACGCAGTATTTT. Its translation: CASSLAGQGGVQGTQYF. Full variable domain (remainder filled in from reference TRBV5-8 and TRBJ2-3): EAGVTQSPTHLIKTRGQQATLRCSPISGHTSVYWYQQALGLGLQFLLWYDEGEERNRGNFPPRFSGRQFPNYSSELNVNALELEDSALYLCASSLAGQGGVQGTQYFGPGTRLTVL.

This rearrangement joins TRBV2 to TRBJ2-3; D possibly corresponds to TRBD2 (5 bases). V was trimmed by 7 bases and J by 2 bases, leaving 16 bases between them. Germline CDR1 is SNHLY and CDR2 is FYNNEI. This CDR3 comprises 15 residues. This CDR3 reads CASTEGGGNTDTQYF. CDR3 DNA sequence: TGTGCCAGCACAGAGGGCGGAGGTAACACAGATACGCAGTATTTT.